This TCR beta chain was observed in a study of shared clonotypes between healthy human individuals. From CD4+ cells came CD45RA+ naive and CD45RA-negative memory subsets. TCRdb's copy holds only in-frame clones and misses some; the assay was immunoSEQ multiplex PCR. The sample includes about 1.5 million clones, 96% of them seen just once. The source material was naive CD4+ T cells sorted from blood. Specified subset: CD45RA+ positively selected. The TCR was taken from a man aged 25-40 years in good health.

In DNA, the CDR3 is TGTGCCAGCGTCCCCGGGGGTTCCTACGAGCAGTACTTC. This sequence encodes CASVPGGSYEQYF. The chain has TRBV28 and TRBJ2-7; the D gene is possibly TRBD2 (6 bases). Looked up from germline, CDR1 is MDHEN and CDR2 is SYDVKM. The CDR3 length is 13 residues. With 8 bases removed from V and 1 base from J, the gap between germline ends came to 12 bases.